A selection of T cell receptor beta chains follows, all from one sample in a study. MiXCR, run by TCRdb on the RT-PCR reads, gives a single entry per CDR3 protein. The sample has 650,000 to 800,000 distinct CDR3 sequences; about 14% are singletons. Sequenced: memory CD4+ T cells from blood. These receptors all come from a female donor in good health, serving as a healthy control. Each CDR3 is given with its conserved first and last residue. A D gene is named only where the DNA matches it firmly. Clone size is stated in some rows and not others, as once, few, many or a class when expanded.

>NA|TRBV27|NA|18|TRBJ2-2
TGTGCCAGCAGTTCAGAACTTTCGCCGGGGACGAACACCGGGGAGCTGTTTTTT
CASSSELSPGTNTGELFF
>NA|TRBV7-2|few|14|TRBJ1-1
TGTGCCAGCAGCCCGTCGGGGCTGTTCACTGAAGCTTTCTTT
CASSPSGLFTEAFF
>NA|TRBV29-1|many|13|TRBJ1-2
TGCAGCGTTGAATCGGGTAGAGGCTATGGCTACACCTTC
CSVESGRGYGYTF
>NA|TRBV5-1|NA|15|TRBJ2-2
TGCGCCAGCACCCCTGGGGCAGGGAGCACCGGGGAGCTGTTTTTT
CASTPGAGSTGELFF
>NA|TRBV18|NA|14|TRBJ2-7
TGTGCCAGCTCACCGGATCTCCAACGGTACGAGCAGTACTTC
CASSPDLQRYEQYF
>TRBD2|TRBV5-1|NA|15|TRBJ2-3
TGCGCCAGCAGTGGGGGTAGCGGGAGAACAGATACGCAGTATTTT
CASSGGSGRTDTQYF
>NA|TRBV20-1|NA|14|TRBJ1-1
TGCAGTGCCACCCGGACGCCGGCGGACACTGAAGCTTTCTTT
CSATRTPADTEAFF
>TRBD2|TRBV20-1|NA|16|TRBJ2-1
TGCAGTGCACCCCGGCGGCTAGCGGGAGAAAACAATGAGCAGTTCTTC
CSAPRRLAGENNEQFF
>TRBD1|TRBV5-1|many|15|TRBJ2-3
TGCGCCAGCAGCCCTTTGGGACAGCAACCAGATACGCAGTATTTT
CASSPLGQQPDTQYF
>NA|TRBV5-1|few|14|TRBJ1-2
TGCGCCAGCAGCTTTGGGGACGGCAGCTATGGCTACACCTTC
CASSFGDGSYGYTF
>TRBD2|TRBV7-2|few|17|TRBJ2-1
TGTGCCAGCAGCTTAGCGCGGGGGAGGTGGGGCGTTGGTGAGCAGTTCTTC
CASSLARGRWGVGEQFF
>NA|TRBV7-9|few|12|TRBJ1-2
TGTGCCAGCAGCTCCGCAGTGGGTGGCTACACCTTC
CASSSAVGGYTF
>NA|TRBV4-2|NA|17|TRBJ1-4
TGTGCCAGCAGCCCAGAGGTGGGGATGGGCTCTAATGAAAAACTGTTTTTT
CASSPEVGMGSNEKLFF
>TRBD2|TRBV20-1|many|15|TRBJ2-5
TGCAGTGCTAGAGGGGTAGCGGGCATCCAAGAGACCCAGTACTTC
CSARGVAGIQETQYF
>NA|TRBV6-5|NA|15|TRBJ2-1
TGTGCCAGCAGATACCCACAGAGCTCCTACAATGAGCAGTTCTTC
CASRYPQSSYNEQFF
>NA|TRBV10-3|NA|15|TRBJ1-1
TGTGCCATCAGTGAGTCCGGACAGACAGACACTGAAGCTTTCTTT
CAISESGQTDTEAFF